Included here is one T cell receptor (beta chain) sequence, with context. Its antigen is as yet unknown. Germline lookup yields CDR1 SGHNT and CDR2 YENEEA. The V gene lost 0 bases and the J gene lost 8 bases, with 16 bases spanning the gap. The CDR3 sequence is 15 residues long. This sample is drawn from a study of cytomegalovirus exposure and HLA in healthy donors. The study, taken as a whole, reports: Common viral pathogens seemed, in a later analysis, to connect with several of the most significant clusters.

The PCR used 60 Vbeta and 13 Jbeta primers. Sequencing was performed with immunoSEQ multiplex PCR; in TCRdb, only in-frame clones are kept and a portion is missing. This sample carries around 210,000 clones, around 80% of them seen once, and the ten largest clones take 0.45% to 0.5%. The origin of this receptor is a boy younger than 18 in good health and CMV-seronegative. Sequencing was carried out using PBMCs. The chain recombines TRBV11-3 with TRBJ1-1; the D is unclear. In DNA form, the CDR3 reads TGTGCCAGCAGCTTAGAGTCCGGGTTAGAGTCGGAAGCTTTCTTT. Translated, it gives CASSLESGLESEAFF.